This TCR beta chain was captured in a study of blood T cell repertoires in COVID-19. Across the study: The origin of the acute and convalescent COVID-19 samples was the United States, Italy and Spain. The cDNA or gDNA used as material had been derived from T cells, B-cell-depleted T cells, or PBMCs.

Authors' methods: Amplification from reference gene primers served as the basis for estimated nucleated cell counts. Measured with immunoSEQ multiplex PCR; TCRdb has only the in-frame clones, and not every one. V and J calls and clone size are those listed in that table; D and trimming were worked out from the DNA. The repertoire consists of about 94,000 clones, with about 87% occurring once and the leading ten covering 7% to 8%. CDR3 length: 19 amino acids. Germline values: CDR1 SGHAT, CDR2 FQNNGV. The V segment lost 3 bases and the J segment 2 bases; nucleotides outside the gene matches: 11. The rearrangement joins TRBV11-2 to TRBJ2-1; 12 nucleotides line up with TRBD2. Material: peripheral blood. The TCR sequence derives from a human donor with acute or convalescent COVID-19. The donor label of this sample is uncertain. CDR3 residues: CASSFLTSGGPRAYNEQFF. CDR3 bases: TGTGCCAGCAGCTTTCTGACTAGCGGGGGCCCCAGGGCCTACAATGAGCAGTTCTTC.